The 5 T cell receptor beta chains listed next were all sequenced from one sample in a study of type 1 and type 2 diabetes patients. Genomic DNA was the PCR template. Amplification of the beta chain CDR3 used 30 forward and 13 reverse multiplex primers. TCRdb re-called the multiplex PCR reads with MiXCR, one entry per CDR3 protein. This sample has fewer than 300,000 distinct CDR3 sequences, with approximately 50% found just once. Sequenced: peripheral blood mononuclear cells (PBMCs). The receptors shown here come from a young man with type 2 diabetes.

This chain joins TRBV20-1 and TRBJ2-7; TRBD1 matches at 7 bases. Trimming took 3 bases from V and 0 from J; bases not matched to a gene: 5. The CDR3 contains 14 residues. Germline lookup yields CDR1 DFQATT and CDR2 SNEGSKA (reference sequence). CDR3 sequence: CSARDRQHSYEQYF. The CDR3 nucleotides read TGCAGTGCTAGGGACAGGCAACACTCCTACGAGCAGTACTTC.

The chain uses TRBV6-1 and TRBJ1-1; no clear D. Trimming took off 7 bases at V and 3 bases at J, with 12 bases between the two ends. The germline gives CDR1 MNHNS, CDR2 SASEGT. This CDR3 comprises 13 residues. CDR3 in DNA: TGTGCCAGCACGGGCGCTGGGTACACTGAAGCTTTCTTT. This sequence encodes CASTGAGYTEAFF.

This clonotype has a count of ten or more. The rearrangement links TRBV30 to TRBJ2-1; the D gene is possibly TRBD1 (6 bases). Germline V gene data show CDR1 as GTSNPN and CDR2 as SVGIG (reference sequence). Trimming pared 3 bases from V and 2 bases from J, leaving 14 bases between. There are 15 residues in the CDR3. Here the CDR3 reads CAWSGGQSAYNEQFF. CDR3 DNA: TGTGCCTGGAGCGGAGGACAGTCCGCCTACAATGAGCAGTTCTTC.

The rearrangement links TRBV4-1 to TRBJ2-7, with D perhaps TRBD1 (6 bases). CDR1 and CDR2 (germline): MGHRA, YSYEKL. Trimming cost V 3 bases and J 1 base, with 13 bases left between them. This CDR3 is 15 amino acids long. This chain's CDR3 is CASSQRQVPSYEQYF. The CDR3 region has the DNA TGCGCCAGCAGCCAGCGACAGGTTCCTTCCTACGAGCAGTACTTC.

The CDR3 sequence is CASGHRQGYGYTF. CDR3 in DNA: TGTGCCAGCGGCCACCGACAGGGCTATGGCTACACCTTC. The chain is built from TRBV28 and TRBJ1-2; TRBD1 matches at 7 bases. The CDR3 consists of 13 residues. The germline V gene has CDR1 MDHEN and CDR2 SYDVKM. The V and J ends lost 8 bases and 4 bases, in that order; junction bases with no gene match: 7.